This entry is about one T cell receptor beta chain. The antigen is unknown. This sample is part of a study of CXCR3-negative and CXCR3-positive naive CD8 T cells. Those CD8+ T cells considered naive were CD45RO-CCR7+CD27+CD95-. Overall study findings and caveats: Sequencing showed both naive subsets with comparably high diversity, and memory CD8+ cells much lower. Relative to CXCR3-negative naive cells, CXCR3-positive naive cells had more hydrophobic TRB CDR3s.

UMI-tagged TRB cDNA libraries were built via 5' RACE. TCRdb re-called the 5' RACE reads and gives one entry per CDR3 protein, without DNA. This sample's table has over 70,000 distinct CDR3 sequences. CDR1 and CDR2 from the germline V gene are MGHRA and YSYEKL. This CDR3 has 14 residues. This clonotype originated in a human donor in good health. Some clones in this sample may be carry-over from other donors' samples. This chain links TRBV4-1 with TRBJ2-2; TCRdb names TRBD1, which stays unverified in the absence of DNA. Sequencing was carried out using naive CXCR3+ CD8+ T cells from blood. Subset denoted: CD45RO-CCR7+CD27+CD95- naive CD8+ T cells expressing CXCR3 (TNR3+). The CDR3 spells CASSYRDGTGELFF.